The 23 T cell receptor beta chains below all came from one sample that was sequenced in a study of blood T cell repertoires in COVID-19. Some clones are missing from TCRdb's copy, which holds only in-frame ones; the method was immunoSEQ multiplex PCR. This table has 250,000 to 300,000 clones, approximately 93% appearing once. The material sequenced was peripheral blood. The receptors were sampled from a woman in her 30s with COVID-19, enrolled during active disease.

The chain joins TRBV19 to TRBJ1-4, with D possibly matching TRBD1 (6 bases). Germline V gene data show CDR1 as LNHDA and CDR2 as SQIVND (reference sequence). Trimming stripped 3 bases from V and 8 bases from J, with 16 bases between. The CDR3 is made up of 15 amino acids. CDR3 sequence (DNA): TGTGCCAGTAGTATGACAGGTTGGGAAGAGGAAAAACTGTTTTTT. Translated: CASSMTGWEEEKLFF. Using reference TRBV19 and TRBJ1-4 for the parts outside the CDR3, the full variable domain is DGGITQSPKYLFRKEGQNVTLSCEQNLNHDAMYWYRQDPGQGLRLIYYSQIVNDFQKGDIAEGYSVSREKKESFPLTVTSAQKNPTAFYLCASSMTGWEEEKLFFGSGTQLSVL.

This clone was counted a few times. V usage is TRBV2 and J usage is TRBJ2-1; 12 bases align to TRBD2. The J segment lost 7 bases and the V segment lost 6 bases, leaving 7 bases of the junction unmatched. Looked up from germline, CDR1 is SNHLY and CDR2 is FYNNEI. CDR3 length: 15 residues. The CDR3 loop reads CASRIRLAGANEQFF. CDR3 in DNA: TGTGCCAGCAGGATTCGACTAGCGGGGGCAAATGAGCAGTTCTTC.

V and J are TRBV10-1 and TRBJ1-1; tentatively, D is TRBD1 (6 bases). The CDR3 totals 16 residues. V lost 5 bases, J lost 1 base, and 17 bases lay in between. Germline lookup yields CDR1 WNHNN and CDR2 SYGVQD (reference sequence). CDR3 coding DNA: TGCGCCAGCAGTCCTACAGGGTTCCAATCGAACACTGAAGCTTTCTTT. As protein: CASSPTGFQSNTEAFF.

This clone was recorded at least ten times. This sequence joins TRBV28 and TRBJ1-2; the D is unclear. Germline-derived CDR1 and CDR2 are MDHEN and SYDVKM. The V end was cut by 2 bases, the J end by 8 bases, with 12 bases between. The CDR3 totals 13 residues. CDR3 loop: CASSLSLDRGYTF. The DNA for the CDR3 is TGTGCCAGCAGTTTAAGCCTAGACCGGGGCTACACCTTC.

CDR3: CASTRQGAYNEQFF. CDR3 nucleotide sequence: TGCGCCAGCACCCGACAGGGGGCCTACAATGAGCAGTTCTTC. V and J are TRBV5-1 and TRBJ2-1; 9 nucleotides align to TRBD1. In germline, CDR1 is SGHRS, CDR2 YFSETQ. J lost 2 bases, V lost 6 bases, and 3 bases had no gene match. The CDR3 extends over 14 amino acids.

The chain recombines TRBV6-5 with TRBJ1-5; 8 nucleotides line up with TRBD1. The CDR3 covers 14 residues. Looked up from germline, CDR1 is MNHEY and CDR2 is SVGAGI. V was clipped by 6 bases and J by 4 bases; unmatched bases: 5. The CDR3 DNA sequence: TGTGCCAGCAGACGACAGGGGAATAATCAGCCCCAGCATTTT. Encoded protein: CASRRQGNNQPQHF.

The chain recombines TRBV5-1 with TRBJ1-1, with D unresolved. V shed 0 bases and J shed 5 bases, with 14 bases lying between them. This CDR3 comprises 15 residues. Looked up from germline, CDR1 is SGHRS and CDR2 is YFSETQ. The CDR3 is CASSLEDLGRTEAFF. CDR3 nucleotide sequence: TGCGCCAGCAGCTTGGAGGATTTGGGGAGGACTGAAGCTTTCTTT.

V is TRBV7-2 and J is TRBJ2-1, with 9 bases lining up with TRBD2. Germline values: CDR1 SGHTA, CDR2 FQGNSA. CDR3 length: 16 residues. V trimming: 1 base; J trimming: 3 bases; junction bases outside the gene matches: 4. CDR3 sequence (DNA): TGTGCCAGCAGCTTAGTACGACTAGCGGTCTACAATGAGCAGTTCTTC. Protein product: CASSLVRLAVYNEQFF.

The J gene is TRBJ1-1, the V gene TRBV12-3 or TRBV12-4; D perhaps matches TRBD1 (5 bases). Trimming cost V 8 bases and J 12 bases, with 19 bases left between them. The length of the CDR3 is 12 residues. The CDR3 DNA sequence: TGTGCCAGCGCAGAGGGGCGGGGGATGTCTTTCTTT. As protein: CASAEGRGMSFF.

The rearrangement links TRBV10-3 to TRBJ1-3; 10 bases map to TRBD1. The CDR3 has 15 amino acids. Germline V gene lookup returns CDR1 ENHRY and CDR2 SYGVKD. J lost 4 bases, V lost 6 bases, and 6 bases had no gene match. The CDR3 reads CAIRPGQGGGNTIYF. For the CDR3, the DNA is TGTGCCATCAGACCAGGACAGGGGGGAGGAAACACCATATATTTT.

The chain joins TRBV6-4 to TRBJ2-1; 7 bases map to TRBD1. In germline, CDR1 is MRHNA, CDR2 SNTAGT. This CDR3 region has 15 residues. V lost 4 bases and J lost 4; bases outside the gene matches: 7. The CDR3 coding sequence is TGTGCCAGCAGTGTCAACAGGGGACCTTACAATGAGCAGTTCTTC. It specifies CASSVNRGPYNEQFF.

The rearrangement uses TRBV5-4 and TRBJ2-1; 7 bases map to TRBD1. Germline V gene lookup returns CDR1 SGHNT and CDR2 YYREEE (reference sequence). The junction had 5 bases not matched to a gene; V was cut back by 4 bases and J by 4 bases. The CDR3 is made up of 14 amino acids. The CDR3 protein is CASSQVQGYNEQFF. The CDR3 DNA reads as TGTGCCAGCAGCCAAGTACAGGGGTACAATGAGCAGTTCTTC.

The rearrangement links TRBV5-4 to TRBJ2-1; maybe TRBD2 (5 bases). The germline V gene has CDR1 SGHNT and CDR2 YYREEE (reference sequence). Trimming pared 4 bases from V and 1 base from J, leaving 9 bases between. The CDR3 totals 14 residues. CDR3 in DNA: TGTGCCAGCAGCATTAGGGAGTCCTACAATGAGCAGTTCTTC. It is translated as CASSIRESYNEQFF.

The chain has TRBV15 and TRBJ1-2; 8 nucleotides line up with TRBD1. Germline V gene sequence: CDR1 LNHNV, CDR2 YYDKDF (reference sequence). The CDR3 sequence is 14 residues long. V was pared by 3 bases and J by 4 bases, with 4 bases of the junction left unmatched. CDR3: CATSRGQDTYGYTF. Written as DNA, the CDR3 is TGTGCCACCAGCAGGGGACAGGACACCTATGGCTACACCTTC.

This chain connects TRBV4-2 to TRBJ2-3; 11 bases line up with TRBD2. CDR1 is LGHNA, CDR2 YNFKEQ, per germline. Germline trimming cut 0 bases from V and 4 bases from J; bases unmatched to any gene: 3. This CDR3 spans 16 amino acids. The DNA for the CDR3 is TGTGCCAGCAGCCAAGAACTAGCGGGAGCGGCAGATACGCAGTATTTT. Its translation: CASSQELAGAADTQYF.

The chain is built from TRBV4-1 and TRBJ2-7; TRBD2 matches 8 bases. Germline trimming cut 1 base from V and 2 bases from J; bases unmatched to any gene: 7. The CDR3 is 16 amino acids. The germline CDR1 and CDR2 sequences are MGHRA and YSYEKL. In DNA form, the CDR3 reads TGCGCCAGCAGCCAAGTCATCAGCGGGAGTACCTACGAGCAGTACTTC. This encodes CASSQVISGSTYEQYF.

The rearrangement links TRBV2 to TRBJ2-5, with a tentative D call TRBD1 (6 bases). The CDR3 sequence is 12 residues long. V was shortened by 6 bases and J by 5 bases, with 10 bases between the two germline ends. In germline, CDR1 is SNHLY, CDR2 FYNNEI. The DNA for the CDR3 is TGTGCCAGCAGCTCAGGGGTGGAGACCCAGTACTTC. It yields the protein CASSSGVETQYF.

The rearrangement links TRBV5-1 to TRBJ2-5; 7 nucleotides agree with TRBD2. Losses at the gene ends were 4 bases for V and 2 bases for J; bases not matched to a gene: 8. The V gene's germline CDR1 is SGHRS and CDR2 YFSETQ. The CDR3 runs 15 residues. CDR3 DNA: TGCGCCAGCAGCCCCCGGGAGGTCGCGCAAGAGACCCAGTACTTC. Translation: CASSPREVAQETQYF.

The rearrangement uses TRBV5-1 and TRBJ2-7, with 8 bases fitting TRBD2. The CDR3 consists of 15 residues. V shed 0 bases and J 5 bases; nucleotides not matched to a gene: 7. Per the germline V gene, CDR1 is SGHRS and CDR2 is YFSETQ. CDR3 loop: CASSLGPGRANEQYF. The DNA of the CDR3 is TGCGCCAGCAGCTTGGGTCCCGGGAGGGCCAACGAGCAGTACTTC. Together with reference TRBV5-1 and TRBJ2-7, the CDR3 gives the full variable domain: KAGVTQTPRYLIKTRGQQVTLSCSPISGHRSVSWYQQTPGQGLQFLFEYFSETQRNKGNFPGRFSGRQFSNSRSEMNVSTLELGDSALYLCASSLGPGRANEQYFGPGTRLTVT.

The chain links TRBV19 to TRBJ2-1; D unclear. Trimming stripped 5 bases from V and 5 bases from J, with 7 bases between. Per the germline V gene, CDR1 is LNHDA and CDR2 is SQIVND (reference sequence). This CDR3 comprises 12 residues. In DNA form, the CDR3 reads TGTGCCAGTAGTTGGAGAAACAATGAGCAGTTCTTC. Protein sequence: CASSWRNNEQFF.

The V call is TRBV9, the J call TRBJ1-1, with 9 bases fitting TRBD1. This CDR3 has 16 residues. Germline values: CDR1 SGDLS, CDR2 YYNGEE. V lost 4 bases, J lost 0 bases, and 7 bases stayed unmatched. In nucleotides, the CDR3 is TGTGCCAGCAGCCCCCCCGGGACAGGGCTGAACACTGAAGCTTTCTTT. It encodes CASSPPGTGLNTEAFF.

The DNA for the CDR3 is TGTGCCAGCAGCCAAGCCACCGGGACTAGCGACCCCTCCTACGAGCAGTACTTC. It specifies CASSQATGTSDPSYEQYF. V is TRBV4-2 and J is TRBJ2-7; TRBD2 aligns across 10 bases. V gave up 1 base and J gave up 0 bases; unmatched junction bases: 9. The V gene's germline CDR1 is LGHNA and CDR2 YNFKEQ. The CDR3 totals 18 residues.

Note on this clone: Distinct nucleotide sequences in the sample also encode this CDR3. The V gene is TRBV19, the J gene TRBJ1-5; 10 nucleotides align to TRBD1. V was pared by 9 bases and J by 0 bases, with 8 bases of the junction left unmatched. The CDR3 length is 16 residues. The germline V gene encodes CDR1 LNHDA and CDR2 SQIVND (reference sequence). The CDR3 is CASRDRGSYSNQPQHF. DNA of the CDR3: TGTGCCAGCCGGGACAGGGGTAGTTATAGCAATCAGCCCCAGCATTTT.